The source of this T cell receptor beta chain is a study of post-analysis software for immune sequencing data. Findings and limits, study-wide: The authors found that F measure strongly co-clustered same-batch samples. Elevated frequency relative to controls characterized four to six TRBV segments in patients, TRBV5-6, TRBV5-1 and TRBV20-1 among them.

Libraries were made from TCR beta cDNA, and they carried unique molecular identifiers. Each sample of about 1 to 10 million input T cells yielded about 500,000 cDNA molecules, so each molecule approximated one T cell. Each CDR3 protein gets one entry after TCRdb re-called the PCR reads with MiXCR. Of some 690,000 distinct CDR3 sequences in the sample, approximately 59% are singletons; the top ten hold over 9%. This CDR3 spans 17 amino acids. Germline V gene data show CDR1 as SGHVS and CDR2 as FNYEAQ. Trimming stripped 5 bases from V and 0 bases from J, with 14 bases between. This clonotype was recorded only once. Its specificity is unknown.

The rearrangement links TRBV7-6 to TRBJ2-6; D unresolved. Sequencing was carried out using blood. The sequence was obtained from a girl aged 2-10 years with multiple sclerosis. The CDR3 is CASSPGQVLSGANVLTF. The DNA of the CDR3 is TGTGCCAGCAGCCCAGGTCAGGTTCTCTCTGGGGCCAACGTCCTGACTTTC.